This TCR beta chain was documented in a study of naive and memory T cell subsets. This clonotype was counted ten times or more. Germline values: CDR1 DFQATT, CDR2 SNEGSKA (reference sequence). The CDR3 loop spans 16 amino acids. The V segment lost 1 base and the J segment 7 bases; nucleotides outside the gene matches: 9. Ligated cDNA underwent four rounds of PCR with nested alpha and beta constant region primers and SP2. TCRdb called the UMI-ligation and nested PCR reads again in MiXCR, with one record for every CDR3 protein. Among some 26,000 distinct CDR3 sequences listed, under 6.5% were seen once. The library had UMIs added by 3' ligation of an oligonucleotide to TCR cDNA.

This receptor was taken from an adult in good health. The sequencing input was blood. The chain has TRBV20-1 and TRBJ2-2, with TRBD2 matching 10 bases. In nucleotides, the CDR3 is TGCAGTGCTAGAGCATTCCCTAGCGGGAGAGACGGGGAGCTGTTTTTT. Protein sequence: CSARAFPSGRDGELFF.